This T cell receptor (beta chain) was sequenced in a study of CD8 T cells in Susac syndrome. V was shortened by 5 bases and J by 0 bases, with 10 bases between the two germline ends. The germline CDR1 and CDR2 sequences are SEHNR and FQNEAQ (reference sequence). The length of the CDR3 is 14 residues. RNA, at about 0.5 to 1 ug, was reverse transcribed with random hexamers. TCRdb reanalysed the immunoSEQ multiplex PCR reads using MiXCR and keeps one entry per CDR3 protein. This table holds about 90,000 distinct CDR3 sequences, approximately 92% found once. Source material: CD8+ T cells from PBMCs. The V and J genes are TRBV7-9 and TRBJ1-2, with a tentative D call TRBD1 (5 bases). This TCR was sampled from a human donor in good health. CDR3 region: CASSAETANYGYTF. The CDR3, as DNA: TGTGCCAGCAGCGCGGAGACAGCTAACTATGGCTACACCTTC.